Many counts were recorded for the clone carrying this T cell receptor (beta chain). The antigen is undetermined. The CDR3 length is 16 residues. Germline V CDR1 and CDR2: MDHEN, SYDVKM. V was trimmed by 5 bases and J by 9 bases, leaving 23 bases between them. Specified time point: newly diagnosed GD, antithyroid drugs for less than 3 months. PBMC RNA was the source of the TCR library. American Thyroid Association guidelines defined how Graves' disease was diagnosed. Building of the TCR beta libraries involved iRepertoire HTBI primers and Arm-PCR of CDR3 regions. TCRdb itself ran the multiplex PCR reads through MiXCR, one entry per CDR3 protein. This sample has 600,000 to 650,000 distinct CDR3 sequences, with 16% found just once. This entry is derived from a study of regulatory T cells in long-lasting Graves disease. The study, taken as a whole, reports: No thyroid tissue was studied; the work used peripheral blood only. Persistent Graves' cases showed lower TCR diversity than newly diagnosed cases.

These data were also reused for a study on T cells in Graves' hyperthyroidism and ophthalmopathy. That publication notes: TCR CDR3 regions were first amplified by RT-PCR with HTBI primers.

This chain joins TRBV28 and TRBJ2-4; possibly TRBD2 for D (6 bases). The sequencing used peripheral blood mononuclear cells (PBMCs), collected at new diagnosis, from a patient treated with antithyroid drugs. The sequence came from a woman in her 30s with Graves disease. CDR3 sequence: CASSTGGLGQGSIQYF. Here the CDR3 DNA reads TGTGCCAGCAGTACCGGGGGATTGGGGCAGGGTAGCATTCAGTACTTC. The full variable domain, its missing parts supplied by reference TRBV28 and TRBJ2-4, is DVKVTQSSRYLVKRTGEKVFLECVQDMDHENMFWYRQDPGLGLRLIYFSYDVKMKEKGDIPEGYSVSREKKERFSLILESASTNQTSMYLCASSTGGLGQGSIQYFGAGTRLSVL.